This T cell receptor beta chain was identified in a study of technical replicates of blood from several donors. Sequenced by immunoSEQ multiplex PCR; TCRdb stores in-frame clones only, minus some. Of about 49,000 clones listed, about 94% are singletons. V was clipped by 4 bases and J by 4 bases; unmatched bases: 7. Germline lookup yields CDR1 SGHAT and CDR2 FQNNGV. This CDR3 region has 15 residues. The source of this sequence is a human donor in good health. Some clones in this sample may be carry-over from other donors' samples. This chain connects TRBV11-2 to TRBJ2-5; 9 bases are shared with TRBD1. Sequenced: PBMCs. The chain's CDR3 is CASSWGDRVGETQYF. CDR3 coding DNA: TGTGCCAGCAGCTGGGGGGACAGGGTTGGAGAGACCCAGTACTTC. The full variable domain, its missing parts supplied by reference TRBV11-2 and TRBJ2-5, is EAGVAQSPRYKIIEKRQSVAFWCNPISGHATLYWYQQILGQGPKLLIQFQNNGVVDDSQLPKDRFSAERLKGVDSTLKIQPAKLEDSAVYLCASSWGDRVGETQYFGPGTRLLVL.